This T cell receptor (beta chain) was captured in a study of T cell repertoires in cytomegalovirus infection. Across the whole study: Shared public TCR beta signatures pointed to both CMV infection and a matching HLA type.

As to this clonotype: Its antigen is undetermined.

A single record per CDR3 protein comes from TCRdb applying MiXCR to the reads. The table shows 71,000 or so distinct CDR3 sequences, with approximately 22% occurring only once. Study-wide points: Identification of carriers of CMV plus the relevant HLA was performed using cumulative public TCR beta family frequency. CMV-specific TCR beta clonotypes restricted by HLA-C were the ones dominating the ex vivo response.

Sequences were derived from CD8+ T cells from cultured PBMCs, sampled from culture after CMV antigen stimulation. This TCR was sampled from a human donor in good health (CMV status not recorded). Some clones in this sample may be carry-over from other donors' samples.

In DNA form, the CDR3 reads TGTGCCAGCGTGGTTTGGAGAACTGGATGGGTTGAAGCTTTCTTT. Translated, it gives CASVVWRTGWVEAFF. The rearrangement uses TRBV6-1 and TRBJ1-1; no definite D call. The CDR3 runs 15 residues. Trimming removed 8 bases from V and 7 bases from J, with 23 bases in between. Looked up from germline, CDR1 is MNHNS and CDR2 is SASEGT.